This T cell receptor (beta chain) stems from a study of blood T cell repertoires in COVID-19. Study in general: Sources were T cells, B-cell-depleted T cells, or PBMCs; the material itself was cDNA or gDNA.

The CDR3 contains 11 residues. The V end was cut by 7 bases, the J end by 10 bases, with 11 bases between. Cohorts were determined from participant-reported clinical history. Either two negative PCRs, clearance, or symptom resolution qualified Cohort 3 donors as recovered. How the authors handled the data: By means of reference gene primer amplification, nucleated cell counts were estimated. The table came from immunoSEQ multiplex PCR; TCRdb's copy has only in-frame clones and leaves some out. The V and J calls and clone size were taken over from that table, and D and trimming were inferred from the DNA. The repertoire consists of 400,000 or so clones, with 80% to 90% occurring once and the leading ten covering approximately 1.2%.

The sample was PBMCs or T cells enriched from blood (not recorded which). The rearrangement links TRBV12-3 or TRBV12-4 to TRBJ2-1; weak D call: TRBD2 (5 bases). This TCR was recovered from a man aged 25 to 45 who had recovered from COVID-19. CDR3 in amino acids: CASTYRLEQFF. The CDR3 nucleotides read TGTGCCAGCACGTATCGACTAGAGCAGTTCTTC.